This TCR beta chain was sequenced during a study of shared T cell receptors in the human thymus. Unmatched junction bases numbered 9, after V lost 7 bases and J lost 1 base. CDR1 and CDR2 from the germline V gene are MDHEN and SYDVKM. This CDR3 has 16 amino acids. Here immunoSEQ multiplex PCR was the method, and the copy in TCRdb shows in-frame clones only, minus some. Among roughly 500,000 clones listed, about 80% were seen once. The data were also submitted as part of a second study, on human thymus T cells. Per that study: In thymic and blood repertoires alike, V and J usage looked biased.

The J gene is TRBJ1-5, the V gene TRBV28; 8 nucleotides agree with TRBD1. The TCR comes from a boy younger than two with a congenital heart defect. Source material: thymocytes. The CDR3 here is CASTQGAWVSNQPQHF. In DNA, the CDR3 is TGTGCCAGCACCCAGGGGGCATGGGTGAGCAATCAGCCCCAGCATTTT.